These 22 T cell receptor beta chains originate from one sample sequenced in a study of blood T cell repertoires in COVID-19. The data were produced by immunoSEQ multiplex PCR, yet TCRdb's version contains in-frame clones alone and is incomplete. The sample lists roughly 230,000 clones, about 82% occurring once. Sequencing input: peripheral blood. The source of these receptors is a man aged 45-60 years with COVID-19, enrolled during active disease.

This chain links TRBV4-1 with TRBJ2-2, with 9 bases identical to TRBD1. Looked up from germline, CDR1 is MGHRA and CDR2 is YSYEKL. The V gene end was trimmed by 3 bases and the J gene end by 10 bases; junction bases not matched to a gene: 6. This CDR3 region has 14 residues. CDR3 bases: TGCGCCAGCAGCCAGTATACAGGGGGCGCGGAGCTGTTTTTT. It is translated as CASSQYTGGAELFF.

The rearrangement joins TRBV19 to TRBJ2-3, with a possible D match to TRBD2 (5 bases). Germline lookup yields CDR1 LNHDA and CDR2 SQIVND (reference sequence). There are 15 residues in the CDR3. The V end was cut by 1 base, the J end by 1 base, with 9 bases between. The CDR3 protein is CASSIAAAGTDTQYF. The DNA of the CDR3 is TGTGCCAGTAGTATAGCAGCGGCAGGCACAGATACGCAGTATTTT.

The rearrangement links TRBV7-2 to TRBJ2-5, with D possibly being TRBD1 (5 bases). V lost 8 bases to trimming and J lost 2 bases, with 12 bases between them. This CDR3 spans 13 amino acids. The germline V gene encodes CDR1 SGHTA and CDR2 FQGNSA. In nucleotides, the CDR3 is TGTGCCAGCGTGGCAGGGAATCAAGAGACCCAGTACTTC. Amino acids: CASVAGNQETQYF.

The V and J genes are TRBV6-2 or TRBV6-3 and TRBJ1-5; a possible D gene is TRBD1 (6 bases). The germline V gene has CDR1 MNHEY and CDR2 SVGEGT. V was clipped by 2 bases and J by 6 bases, with 8 bases between them. The length of the CDR3 is 13 residues. The CDR3 DNA reads as TGTGCCAGCAGTTACATCAGGGGTCAGCCCCAGCATTTT. This codes for CASSYIRGQPQHF.

The V and J genes are TRBV6-5 and TRBJ2-3; 7 positions agree with TRBD2. The germline CDR1 and CDR2 sequences are MNHEY and SVGAGI. CDR3 length equals 15 residues. J was trimmed by 0 bases and V by 5 bases; bases with no gene match: 5. As DNA, the CDR3 is TGTGCCAGCAGTCCCCTAGCGGCGAGCACAGATACGCAGTATTTT. Protein: CASSPLAASTDTQYF.

V and J are TRBV4-1 and TRBJ1-5; D might be TRBD1 (5 bases). From germline, CDR1 is MGHRA and CDR2 YSYEKL. Trimming cost V 8 bases and J 6 bases, with 11 bases left between them. The CDR3 runs to 12 residues. This CDR3 is CASPPDSQPQHF. The CDR3, as DNA: TGCGCCAGCCCGCCCGACAGTCAGCCCCAGCATTTT.

This chain uses TRBV6-1 with TRBJ1-2, with D maybe TRBD1 (6 bases). The germline CDR1 and CDR2 sequences are MNHNS and SASEGT. This CDR3 is built from 15 residues. V dropped 0 bases and J dropped 4 bases, with 12 bases sitting between them. CDR3 in DNA: TGTGCCAGCAGTGAAGCCAGGGGATCGGGCTATGGCTACACCTTC. This sequence encodes CASSEARGSGYGYTF.

The CDR3 DNA reads TGTGCCAGCAGCCAAGAAGGGGGCAGAGGAAACACCATATATTTT. It translates to CASSQEGGRGNTIYF. The V gene is TRBV4-2, the J gene TRBJ1-3; TRBD1 matches at 7 bases. V dropped 0 bases and J dropped 4; count of bases not matched to a gene: 3. The germline V gene has CDR1 LGHNA and CDR2 YNFKEQ. The CDR3 sequence is 15 residues long.

The chain couples TRBV3-1 (or the pseudogene TRBV3-2) to TRBJ2-3; 11 bases map to TRBD2. This CDR3 region has 15 residues. In germline, CDR1 is LGHDT, CDR2 YNNKEL (reference sequence). The J segment lost 0 bases and the V segment lost 6 bases, leaving 2 bases of the junction unmatched. CDR3 sequence: CASRVAGGSTDTQYF. The DNA of the CDR3 is TGTGCCAGCAGAGTAGCGGGGGGGAGCACAGATACGCAGTATTTT.

The chain carries TRBV4-1 and TRBJ2-3, with 11 bases that match TRBD2. This CDR3 contains 17 residues. Germline CDR1 reads MGHRA; CDR2 reads YSYEKL. The V gene end was trimmed by 4 bases and the J gene end by 2 bases; junction bases not matched to a gene: 8. The CDR3 reads CASSPSGLAGITDTQYF. The CDR3 coding sequence is TGCGCCAGCAGCCCCTCAGGACTAGCGGGTATCACAGATACGCAGTATTTT.

V usage is TRBV4-2 and J usage is TRBJ1-1, with unresolved D. Germline CDR1 and CDR2: LGHNA and YNFKEQ. V gave up 0 bases and J gave up 4 bases, with 9 bases separating them. CDR3 length: 14 residues. The CDR3 DNA reads as TGTGCCAGCAGCCAAGATAGGCGGGGCACTGAAGCTTTCTTT. Translating gives CASSQDRRGTEAFF.

The chain links TRBV6-5 to TRBJ1-1, with 8 bases that match TRBD1. Germline V gene data show CDR1 as MNHEY and CDR2 as SVGAGI. The J segment lost 0 bases and the V segment lost 2 bases, leaving 5 bases of the junction unmatched. The CDR3 runs 16 residues. In nucleotides, the CDR3 is TGTGCCAGCAGTTACCTTACAGGGGGTCTGAACACTGAAGCTTTCTTT. Translated: CASSYLTGGLNTEAFF.

V gene TRBV15 combines with J gene TRBJ2-2, with 8 bases matching TRBD1. The junction had 6 bases not matched to a gene; V was cut back by 0 bases and J by 6 bases. The germline V gene encodes CDR1 LNHNV and CDR2 YYDKDF (reference sequence). This CDR3 has 16 residues. The CDR3 spells CATSRDRAGGSGELFF. The DNA of the CDR3 is TGTGCCACCAGCAGAGATCGGGCAGGGGGCTCCGGGGAGCTGTTTTTT.

This clone was observed a handful of times. The chain combines TRBV6-5 with TRBJ2-5; possible D gene TRBD2, 5 bases. From germline, CDR1 is MNHEY and CDR2 SVGAGI. The V gene lost 0 bases and the J gene lost 9 bases, with 17 bases spanning the gap. The CDR3 has 15 residues. CDR3 bases: TGTGCCAGCAGTTACTCGTACGGGTCCGGGGTGCCCCAGTACTTC. This sequence encodes CASSYSYGSGVPQYF.

V usage is TRBV5-8 and J usage is TRBJ1-1; D is unresolved. V dropped 7 bases and J dropped 2 bases, with 15 bases sitting between them. From germline, CDR1 is SGHTS and CDR2 YDEGEE. The CDR3 runs 14 residues. The CDR3: CASSLGRRNTEAFF. The CDR3 coding sequence is TGTGCCAGCTCCTTGGGGAGGAGAAACACTGAAGCTTTCTTT.

V gene TRBV5-4 combines with J gene TRBJ2-3; 9 bases agree with TRBD2. J lost 3 bases, V lost 0 bases, and 2 bases had no gene match. Germline CDR1 SGHNT, CDR2 YYREEE (reference sequence). The CDR3 spans 15 residues. The CDR3 reads CASSLGRGGTDTQYF. CDR3 DNA: TGTGCCAGCAGCTTGGGGCGGGGGGGTACAGATACGCAGTATTTT. Full variable domain (rest looked up from reference TRBV5-4 and TRBJ2-3): ETGVTQSPTHLIKTRGQQVTLRCSSQSGHNTVSWYQQALGQGPQFIFQYYREEENGRGNFPPRFSGLQFPNYSSELNVNALELDDSALYLCASSLGRGGTDTQYFGPGTRLTVL.

This clone was seen more than once but under ten times. This chain uses TRBV14 with TRBJ1-2; 7 bases match TRBD1. CDR3 length equals 15 residues. CDR1 SGHDN and CDR2 FVKESK come from the germline V gene. V gave up 3 bases and J gave up 8 bases; unmatched junction bases: 12. CDR3 amino acids: CASSHDVEGALGYTF. CDR3 sequence (DNA): TGTGCCAGCAGCCACGACGTGGAGGGGGCATTAGGCTACACCTTC.

This chain links TRBV5-8 with TRBJ1-2; 7 nucleotides align to TRBD1. V lost 5 bases to trimming and J lost 12 bases; unmatched junction nucleotides: 13. CDR1 is SGHTS and CDR2 is YDEGEE in the germline V gene. The CDR3 consists of 13 residues. DNA for the CDR3: TGTGCCAGCAGGCTGACAGGGACCCCCTTCGACACCTTC. Its translation: CASRLTGTPFDTF. Full variable domain (missing parts from reference TRBV5-8 and TRBJ1-2): EAGVTQSPTHLIKTRGQQATLRCSPISGHTSVYWYQQALGLGLQFLLWYDEGEERNRGNFPPRFSGRQFPNYSSELNVNALELEDSALYLCASRLTGTPFDTFGSGTRLTVV.

CDR3 nucleotide sequence: TGTGCCAGTAGTATCCGCACAGGGGGCCTTCAGCCCCAGCATTTT. It yields the protein CASSIRTGGLQPQHF. The chain carries TRBV19 and TRBJ1-5; 9 nucleotides match TRBD1. V was pared by 3 bases and J by 6 bases, with 6 bases of the junction left unmatched. The CDR3 is 15 amino acids. Germline V gene data show CDR1 as LNHDA and CDR2 as SQIVND (reference sequence).

The chain uses TRBV29-1 and TRBJ1-2; 8 bases fit TRBD1. The CDR3 has 12 residues. Germline trimming cut 7 bases from V and 5 bases from J; bases unmatched to any gene: 6. Per the germline V gene, CDR1 is SQVTM and CDR2 is ANQGSEA. CDR3 DNA sequence: TGCAGCGGAACCGGGACAGGATATGGCTACACCTTC. Protein sequence: CSGTGTGYGYTF.

The J gene is TRBJ1-2, the V gene TRBV24-1, with D possibly TRBD1 on 6 matching bases. The germline gives CDR1 KGHDR, CDR2 SFDVKD. Trimming shortened V by 5 bases and J by 3 bases, and 15 bases separated the two germline ends. The CDR3 totals 15 residues. The CDR3: CATSGLQGSDYGYTF. The CDR3 DNA follows: TGTGCCACCAGTGGATTACAGGGAAGTGACTATGGCTACACCTTC.

The CDR3 DNA is TGTGCCATCGATGCCTGGAGGGGTGGTGGTCGGGGCTACACCTTC. Protein sequence: CAIDAWRGGGRGYTF. The J gene is TRBJ1-2, the V gene TRBV21-1. TRBV21-1 is assigned pseudogene status. This CDR3 is built from 15 residues.